This T cell receptor beta chain was identified during a study of T-cell memory formation after mild COVID-19 (dated by TCRdb to the early 2020s). About the full investigation: TCR sequence clusters from the two donors were found to be largely donor specific. In a couple of donors, T-cell clones that expanded and contracted after mild COVID-19 were tracked by sequencing TCRalpha and TCRbeta repertoires over time. Two young, previously healthy adult volunteers, one female and one male, were included in the cohort.

Ends trimmed: V by 6 bases, J by 4 bases; bases unmatched to a gene: 8. The germline V gene (reference sequence) sets CDR1 to LNHDA and CDR2 to SQIVND. The CDR3 numbers 15 residues from cysteine through phenylalanine. The read is trimmed to its CDR3 DNA, 45 bases read in frame from base 1. The sequencer was an Illumina NovaSeq 6000. Using 5'RACE with constant-segment primers, TCRalpha and TCRbeta cDNA libraries were constructed, with sample barcodes and unique molecular identifiers added in the process. RNA was extracted from every sample with Trizol reagent. Library amplification was performed in two PCR steps, and a second sample barcode and Illumina TruSeq adapters were introduced in the second step. Sequencing of libraries was performed on an Illumina NovaSeq with 2 x 150 bp paired-end reads. The authors' pipeline ran thus. Reads were demultiplexed and collapsed into UMI-guided consensus sequences with migec v1.2.7. Using mixcr v2.1.11, UMI consensuses were aligned to TRA and TRB V and J templates and then assembled into clonotypes. A clonotype was counted as expanded or contracted only when both edgeR and NoisET called the clonotype significant, with the noise models trained on biological replicates. For edgeR calls, the cutoffs were a false discovery rate-adjusted p below 0.01 and a log2 fold-change threshold of 1. As an exploratory analysis of dynamics, PCA with hierarchical clustering was applied to max-normalized trajectories of the 1000 most abundant clonotypes. The CD4 or CD8 phenotype of responding clones was assigned using the separately sequenced CD4+ and CD8+ repertoires. The public reads were reprocessed in TCRdb via fastp at Q25 and MiXCR, keeping in-frame beta chains. Identical CDR3 proteins give one entry, which carries the most common genes and DNA. The V and J calls reflect TCRdb's pipeline rather than the authors' work. This sample lists roughly 600,000 distinct CDR3 sequences; approximately 18% were detected once. The top ten hold about 12% of the sample.

The investigation overall reported the following: Contracting CD4+ clones were located mainly in the CM and EM memory subsets, whereas CD8+ clones were found to be enriched in EMRA. Some responding clones were detected in pre-infection memory, suggesting pre-existing cross-reactive memory T cells joined the SARS-CoV-2 response. From day 15 to 85, contracting clones showed balanced CD4/CD8 phenotypes, whereas a second wave of clones that expanded from day 15 to 37 leaned towards CD4+. Whether the second-wave clones peaking on day 37 were SARS-CoV-2 specific was not confirmed. The study included only a couple of mild cases, and larger cohorts that include severe cases with pre-infection samples were judged to be necessary.

Ficoll-Paque density gradient centrifugation was the method used to isolate PBMCs. Regarding this clonotype: Its antigen is unknown. No per-base quality is available; no much larger clone lies one base away.

Sequencing input: PBMCs or a T cell subset sorted from them (not recorded which). The V gene is TRBV19 and the J gene is TRBJ2-3; TRBD2 aligns with 9 central bases. The source of this sequence is an adult woman who had mild COVID-19 (a few samples of this study predate the infection). The sample titles of this study are shuffled in the database, so cell type and time point are left out; the donor was told from shared clones. Here the CDR3 is given as CASSPQAGGPDTQYF. The DNA sequence reads TGTGCCAGTAGCCCCCAAGCGGGGGGCCCAGATACGCAGTATTTT.